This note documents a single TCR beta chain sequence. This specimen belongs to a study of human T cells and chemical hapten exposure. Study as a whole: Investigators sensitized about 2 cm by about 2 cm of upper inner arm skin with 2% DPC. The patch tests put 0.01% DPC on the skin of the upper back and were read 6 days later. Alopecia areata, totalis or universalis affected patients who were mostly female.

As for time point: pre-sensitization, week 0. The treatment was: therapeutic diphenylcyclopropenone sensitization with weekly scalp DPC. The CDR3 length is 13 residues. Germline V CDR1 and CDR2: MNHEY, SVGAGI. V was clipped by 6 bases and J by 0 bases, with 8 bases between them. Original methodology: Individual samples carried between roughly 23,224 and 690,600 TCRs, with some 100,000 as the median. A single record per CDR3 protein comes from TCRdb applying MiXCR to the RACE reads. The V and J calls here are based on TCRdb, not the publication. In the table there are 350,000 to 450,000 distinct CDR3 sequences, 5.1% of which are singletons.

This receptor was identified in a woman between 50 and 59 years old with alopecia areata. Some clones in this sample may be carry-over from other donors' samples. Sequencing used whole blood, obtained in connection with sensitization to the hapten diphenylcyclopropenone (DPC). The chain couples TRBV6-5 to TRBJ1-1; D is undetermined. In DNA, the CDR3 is TGTGCCAGCAGCCCACACTTGAACACTGAAGCTTTCTTT. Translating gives CASSPHLNTEAFF.